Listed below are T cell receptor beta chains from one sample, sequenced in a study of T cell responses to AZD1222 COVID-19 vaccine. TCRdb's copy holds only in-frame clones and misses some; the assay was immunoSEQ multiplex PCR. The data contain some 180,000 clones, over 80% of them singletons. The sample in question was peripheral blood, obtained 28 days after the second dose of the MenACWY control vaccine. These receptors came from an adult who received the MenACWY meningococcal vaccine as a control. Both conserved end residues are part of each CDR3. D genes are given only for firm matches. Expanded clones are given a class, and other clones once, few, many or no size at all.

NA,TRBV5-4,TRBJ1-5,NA,TGTGCCAGCAGCGCGGATAGCAATCAGCCCCAGCATTTT,CASSADSNQPQHF
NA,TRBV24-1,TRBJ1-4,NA,TGTGCCACCAGTCGGGCAGGAATTAATGAAAAACTGTTTTTT,CATSRAGINEKLFF
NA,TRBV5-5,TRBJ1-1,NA,TGTGCCAGCACTACCTTGGCGCGGCAGCTGAACACTGAAGCTTTCTTT,CASTTLARQLNTEAFF
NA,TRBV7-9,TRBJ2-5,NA,TGTGCCAGCAGCAGGGCAGGTACCCAAGAGACCCAGTACTTC,CASSRAGTQETQYF
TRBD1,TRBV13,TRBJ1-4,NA,TGTGCCAGCAGTATTCAGGGGGCCGGGGAACTGTTTTTT,CASSIQGAGELFF
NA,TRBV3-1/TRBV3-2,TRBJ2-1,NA,TGTGCCAGCAGCCAAGAACAGGGTGTCTACAATGAGCAGTTCTTC,CASSQEQGVYNEQFF
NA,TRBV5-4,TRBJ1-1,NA,TGTGCCAGCAGCACAAGGGGCAGGGTGGGCACTGAAGCTTTCTTT,CASSTRGRVGTEAFF
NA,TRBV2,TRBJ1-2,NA,TGTGCCAGCATGATTGGACTCCCGGGCTATGGCTACACCTTC,CASMIGLPGYGYTF
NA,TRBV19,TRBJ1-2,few,TGTGCCAGTAGTATACCAGGCAACTATGGCTACACCTTC,CASSIPGNYGYTF
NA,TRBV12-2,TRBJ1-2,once,TGTGCAAGTCGCCCCCCTTGGGGGAACTATGGCTACACCTTC,CASRPPWGNYGYTF
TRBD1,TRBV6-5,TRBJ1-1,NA,TGTGCCAGCAGTTTACAGGGGCTAATGAACACTGAAGCTTTCTTT,CASSLQGLMNTEAFF
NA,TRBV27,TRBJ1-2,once,TGTGCCAGCAGTTTATCACACGACTATGGCTACACCTTC,CASSLSHDYGYTF
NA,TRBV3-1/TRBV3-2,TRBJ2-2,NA,TGTGCCAGCAGCCAAACGGCTGGGGGTGTGAGCGGGGAGCTGTTTTTT,CASSQTAGGVSGELFF
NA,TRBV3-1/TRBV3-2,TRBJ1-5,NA,TGTGCCAGCAGCCAAGGGACCGGGACAACAAATCAGCCCCAGCATTTT,CASSQGTGTTNQPQHF
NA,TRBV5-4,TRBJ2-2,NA,TGTGCCAGCAGCCCTGCCGGGGGGCCCGGGGAGCTGTTTTTT,CASSPAGGPGELFF
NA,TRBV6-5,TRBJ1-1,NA,TGTGCCAGCAGCAGAAATAACCCGGGGAACACTGAAGCTTTCTTT,CASSRNNPGNTEAFF
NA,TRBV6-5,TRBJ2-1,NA,TGTGCCAGCAGCCGCATTGGAGCTATCGGGAATGAGCAGTTCTTC,CASSRIGAIGNEQFF
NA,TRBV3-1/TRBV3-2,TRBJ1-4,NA,TGTGCCAGCAGCCAAGATCGACCACTCAACAGGAGAACCGCAACTAATGAAAAACTGTTTTTT,CASSQDRPLNRRTATNEKLFF
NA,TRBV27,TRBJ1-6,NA,TGTGCCAGCAGTCCCGAGAGCCATAATTCACCCCTCCACTTT,CASSPESHNSPLHF
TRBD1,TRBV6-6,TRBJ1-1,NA,TGTGCCAGCAGTACCGCAGGGGGCCGTTCCACTGAAGCTTTCTTT,CASSTAGGRSTEAFF
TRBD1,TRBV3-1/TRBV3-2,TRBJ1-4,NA,TGTGCCAGCAGCCAAGATTGGGAAGGGGGCGCCCCTAATGAAAAACTGTTTTTT,CASSQDWEGGAPNEKLFF
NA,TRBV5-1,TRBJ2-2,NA,TGCGCCAGCAGCCTCTCGGGGCAAGGTAACACCGGGGAGCTGTTTTTT,CASSLSGQGNTGELFF
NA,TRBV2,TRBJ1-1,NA,TGTGCCAGGGGCGGTGAAGCTTTCTTT,CARGGEAFF
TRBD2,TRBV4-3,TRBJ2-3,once,TGCGCCAGCAGCCAAGAACTAGCGGGGGGGCTGAGCACAGATACGCAGTATTTT,CASSQELAGGLSTDTQYF
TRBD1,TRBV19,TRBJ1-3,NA,TGTGCCAGTAGCACCCGGGACAGGGGCTCTGGAAACACCATATATTTT,CASSTRDRGSGNTIYF
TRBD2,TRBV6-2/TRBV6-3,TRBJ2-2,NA,TGTGCCAGCAGTTCTAACCGCGCCCGGACTAGCGGGGTCCCGAACACCGGGGAGCTGTTTTTT,CASSSNRARTSGVPNTGELFF
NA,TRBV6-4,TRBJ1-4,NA,TGTGCCAGCGAAGAAGGGCATCGCGGCGAAAAACTGTTTTTT,CASEEGHRGEKLFF
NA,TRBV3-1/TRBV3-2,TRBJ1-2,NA,TGTGCCAGCAGCCAAGGGCAGAATGGCTACACCTTC,CASSQGQNGYTF
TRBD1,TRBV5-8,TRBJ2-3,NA,TGTGCCAGCAGCTTTGTAAACAGGGGGCGTCCCACGCAGTATTTT,CASSFVNRGRPTQYF
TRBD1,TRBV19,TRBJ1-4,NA,TGTGCCAGTAGTGGACAGGGCAGTTTCGGTGAAAAACTGTTTTTT,CASSGQGSFGEKLFF
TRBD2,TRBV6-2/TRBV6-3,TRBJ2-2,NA,TGTGCCAGCAGTCCCCGACTAGCGGGCTTGAACACCGGGGAGCTGTTTTTT,CASSPRLAGLNTGELFF
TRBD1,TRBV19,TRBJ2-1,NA,TGTGCCAGTAGTTGGGACAGGGAAGGTGAGCAGTTCTTC,CASSWDREGEQFF
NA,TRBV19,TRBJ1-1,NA,TGTGCCAGAGATTATACCCTGAACACTGAAGCTTTCTTT,CARDYTLNTEAFF
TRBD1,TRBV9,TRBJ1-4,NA,TGTGCCAGCAGCGTGAGGACAGGGGCCAAGGAAAAACTGTTTTTT,CASSVRTGAKEKLFF
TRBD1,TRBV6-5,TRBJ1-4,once,TGTGCCAGCAGTTACAGAGGGGGCATTGAAAAACTGTTTTTT,CASSYRGGIEKLFF
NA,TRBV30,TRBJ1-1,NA,TGTGCCTGGACCAACGGACTCGGAGGGACGGGAGCTTTCTTT,CAWTNGLGGTGAFF
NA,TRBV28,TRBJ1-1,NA,TGTGCCAGCAGTTCTAACGGCGGGGGTCAGGGTGAAGCTTTCTTT,CASSSNGGGQGEAFF
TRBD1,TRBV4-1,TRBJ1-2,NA,TGCGCCAGCAGCCAAGAGAGGGGGCTGGGCTACACCTTC,CASSQERGLGYTF
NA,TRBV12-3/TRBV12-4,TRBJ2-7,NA,TGTGCCAGCAGCCCTTCGGTATCCTACGAGCAGTACTTC,CASSPSVSYEQYF
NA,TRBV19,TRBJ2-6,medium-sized,TGTGCCAGCAGCGGGCCCTCTGGGGCCAACGTCCTGACTTTC,CASSGPSGANVLTF
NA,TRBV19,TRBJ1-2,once,TGTGCCAGTACCCGCGAGGGGACGATAGACTACACCTTC,CASTREGTIDYTF
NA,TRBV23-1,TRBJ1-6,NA,TGCGCCAGCAGTCAATCGTGGGGTAAGGGGGATAATTCACCCCTCCACTTT,CASSQSWGKGDNSPLHF
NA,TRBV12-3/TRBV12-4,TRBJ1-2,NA,TGTGCCAGCAACCATTTGGGGGGGGGTGGCTACACCTTC,CASNHLGGGGYTF
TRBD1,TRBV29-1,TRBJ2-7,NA,TGCAGCGTCAGGGGACAGGGGGTTTCCTACGAGCAGTACTTC,CSVRGQGVSYEQYF
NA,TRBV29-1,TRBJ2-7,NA,TGCAGCATCAGGAACCTTAGCTCCTACGAGCAGTACTTC,CSIRNLSSYEQYF
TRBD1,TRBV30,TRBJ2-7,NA,TGTGCCTGGAGTCGGACAGGTCTAACCTACGAGCAGTACTTC,CAWSRTGLTYEQYF
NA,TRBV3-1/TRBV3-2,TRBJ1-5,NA,TGTGCCAGCAGCCAAGGCAGGGTTTATCAGCCCCAGCATTTT,CASSQGRVYQPQHF
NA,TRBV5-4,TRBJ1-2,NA,TGTGCCAGCAGCTTCACGGCGGCAGGGAAGGGCTACACCTTC,CASSFTAAGKGYTF
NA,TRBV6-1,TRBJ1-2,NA,TGTGCCAGCAGTGAATCGGGGTTCGATGGCTACACCTTC,CASSESGFDGYTF
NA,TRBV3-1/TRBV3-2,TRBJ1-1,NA,TGTGCCAGCAGCCGATTCGACCGTGAAGCTTTCTTT,CASSRFDREAFF
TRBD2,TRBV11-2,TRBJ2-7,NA,TGTGCCAGCAGCTTGAGTAGGCCGCTAGCGGGGTCGTCCTACGAGCAGTACTTC,CASSLSRPLAGSSYEQYF
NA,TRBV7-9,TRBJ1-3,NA,TGTGCCAGCAGCTTAGCCGGGCCTGGAAACACCATATATTTT,CASSLAGPGNTIYF
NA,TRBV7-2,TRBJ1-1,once,TGTGCCAGCAGCTTAAGTTACCCCACTGAAGCTTTCTTT,CASSLSYPTEAFF